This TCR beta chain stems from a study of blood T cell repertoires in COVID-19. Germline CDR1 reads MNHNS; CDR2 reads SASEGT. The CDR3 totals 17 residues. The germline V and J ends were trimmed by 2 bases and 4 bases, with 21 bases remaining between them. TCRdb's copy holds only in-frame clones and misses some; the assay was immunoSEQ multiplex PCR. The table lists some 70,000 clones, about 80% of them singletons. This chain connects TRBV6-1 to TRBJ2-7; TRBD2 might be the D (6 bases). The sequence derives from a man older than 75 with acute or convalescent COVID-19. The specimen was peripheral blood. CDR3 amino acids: CASSERFRRDERYEQYF. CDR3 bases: TGTGCCAGCAGTGAAAGATTTCGGAGGGACGAGAGGTACGAGCAGTACTTC.